Listed here is a single TCR beta chain. Its antigen is undetermined. The CDR3 totals 14 residues. CDR1 KGHSH and CDR2 LQKENI come from the germline V gene. V was pared by 11 bases and J by 4 bases, with 8 bases of the junction left unmatched. This record comes from a study of CD8 T cells in ankylosing spondylitis. Study-level results: Roughly eight highly homologous variants formed a TCR beta motif that appeared characteristic of ankylosing spondylitis blood. According to the report, clones linked to the disease were significantly enriched in matched synovial fluid samples taken from ankylosing spondylitis patients.

Quantitative 5'-RACE with molecular barcodes was used to make the TCR beta libraries. TCRdb fed the 5' RACE reads into MiXCR, producing one record per CDR3 protein. Of around 94,000 distinct CDR3 sequences in the sample, more than 8.5% were seen once. The gene calls are TRBV18 and TRBJ2-3; 11 nucleotides line up with TRBD2. This clonotype originated in a male donor with ankylosing spondylitis. Sequencing was carried out using blood, either unsorted or a sorted T cell fraction (not recorded which). The DNA of the CDR3 is TGTGCCTCAACCGGGACTAGCGGAGCAGATACGCAGTATTTT. It is translated as CASTGTSGADTQYF.